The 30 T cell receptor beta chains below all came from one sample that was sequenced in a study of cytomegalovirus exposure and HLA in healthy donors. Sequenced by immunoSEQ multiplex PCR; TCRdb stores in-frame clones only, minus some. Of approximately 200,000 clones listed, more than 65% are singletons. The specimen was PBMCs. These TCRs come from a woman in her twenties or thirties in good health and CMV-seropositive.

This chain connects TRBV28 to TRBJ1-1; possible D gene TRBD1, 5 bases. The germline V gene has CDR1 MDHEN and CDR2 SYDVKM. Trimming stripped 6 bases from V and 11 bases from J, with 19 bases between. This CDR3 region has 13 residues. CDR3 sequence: CASRRLTGQEAFF. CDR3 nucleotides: TGTGCCAGCAGAAGGTTAACAGGTCAGGAGGCTTTCTTT.

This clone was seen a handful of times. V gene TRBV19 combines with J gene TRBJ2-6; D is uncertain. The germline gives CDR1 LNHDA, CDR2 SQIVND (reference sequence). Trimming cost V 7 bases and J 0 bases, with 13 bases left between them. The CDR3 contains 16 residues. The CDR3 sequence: CASNSDSLSGANVLTF. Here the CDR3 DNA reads TGTGCCAGTAATAGTGATTCCCTCTCTGGGGCCAACGTCCTGACTTTC. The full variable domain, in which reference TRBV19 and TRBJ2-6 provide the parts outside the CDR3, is DGGITQSPKYLFRKEGQNVTLSCEQNLNHDAMYWYRQDPGQGLRLIYYSQIVNDFQKGDIAEGYSVSREKKESFPLTVTSAQKNPTAFYLCASNSDSLSGANVLTFGAGSRLTVL.

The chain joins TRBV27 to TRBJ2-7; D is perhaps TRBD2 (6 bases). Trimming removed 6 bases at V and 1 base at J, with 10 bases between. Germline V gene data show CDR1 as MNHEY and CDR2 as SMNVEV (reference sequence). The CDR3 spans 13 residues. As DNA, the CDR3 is TGTGCCAGCAGGGCAGGGACTTCCTACGAGCAGTACTTC. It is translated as CASRAGTSYEQYF.

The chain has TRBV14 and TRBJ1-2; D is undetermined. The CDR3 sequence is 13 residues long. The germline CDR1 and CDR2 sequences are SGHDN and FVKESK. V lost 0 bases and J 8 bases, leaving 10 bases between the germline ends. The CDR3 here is CASSQEGFLGYTF. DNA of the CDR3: TGTGCCAGCAGCCAAGAGGGCTTTCTGGGCTACACCTTC.

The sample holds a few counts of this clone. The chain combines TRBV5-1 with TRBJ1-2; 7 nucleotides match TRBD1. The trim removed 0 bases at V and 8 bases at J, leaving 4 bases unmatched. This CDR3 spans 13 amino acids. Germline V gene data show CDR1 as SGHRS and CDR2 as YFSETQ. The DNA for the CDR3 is TGCGCCAGCAGCTTGGGCCAGGGGGAAGGCTACACCTTC. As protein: CASSLGQGEGYTF.

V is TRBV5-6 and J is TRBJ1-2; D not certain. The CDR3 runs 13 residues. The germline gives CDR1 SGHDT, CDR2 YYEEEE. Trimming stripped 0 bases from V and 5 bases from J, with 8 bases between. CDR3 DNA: TGTGCCAGCAGCTTGGGGCCCGAATATGGCTACACCTTC. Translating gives CASSLGPEYGYTF.

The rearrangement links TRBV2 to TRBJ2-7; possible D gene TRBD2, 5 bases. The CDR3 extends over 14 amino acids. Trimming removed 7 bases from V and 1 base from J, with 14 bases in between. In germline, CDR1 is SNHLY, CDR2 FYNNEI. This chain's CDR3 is CASKPGISSYEQYF. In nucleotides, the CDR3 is TGTGCCAGCAAACCCGGGATCAGTTCCTACGAGCAGTACTTC.

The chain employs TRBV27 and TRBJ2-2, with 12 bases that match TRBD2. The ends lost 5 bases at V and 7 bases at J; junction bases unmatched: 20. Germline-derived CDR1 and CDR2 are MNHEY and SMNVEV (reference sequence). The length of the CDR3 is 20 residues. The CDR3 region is CASSPRGVTSGSSIGGELFF. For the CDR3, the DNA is TGTGCCAGCAGTCCCCGGGGAGTGACTAGCGGGAGTTCTATAGGCGGGGAGCTGTTTTTT.

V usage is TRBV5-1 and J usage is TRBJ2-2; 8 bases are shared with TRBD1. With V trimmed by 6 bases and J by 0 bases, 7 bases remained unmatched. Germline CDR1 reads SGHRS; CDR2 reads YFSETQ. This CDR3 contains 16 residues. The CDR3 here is CASTEQGDANTGELFF. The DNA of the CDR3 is TGCGCCAGCACCGAACAGGGGGACGCGAACACCGGGGAGCTGTTTTTT.

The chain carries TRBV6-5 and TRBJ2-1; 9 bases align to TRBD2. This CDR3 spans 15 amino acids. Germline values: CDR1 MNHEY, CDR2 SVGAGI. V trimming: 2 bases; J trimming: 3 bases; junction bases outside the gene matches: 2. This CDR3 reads CASSYRLADYNEQFF. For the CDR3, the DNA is TGTGCCAGCAGTTACCGACTAGCGGACTACAATGAGCAGTTCTTC.

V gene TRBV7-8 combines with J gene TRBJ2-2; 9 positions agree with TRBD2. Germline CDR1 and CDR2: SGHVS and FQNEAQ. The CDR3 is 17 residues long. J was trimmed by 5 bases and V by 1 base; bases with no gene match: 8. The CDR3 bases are TGTGCCAGCAGCTTAGTACGGGCGGGAGGGTTAACCGGGGAGCTGTTTTTT. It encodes CASSLVRAGGLTGELFF.

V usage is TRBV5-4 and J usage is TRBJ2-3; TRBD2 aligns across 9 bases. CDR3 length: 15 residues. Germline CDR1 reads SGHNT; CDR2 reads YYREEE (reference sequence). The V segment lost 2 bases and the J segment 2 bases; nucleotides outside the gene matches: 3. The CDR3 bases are TGTGCCAGCAGCTTCCCTAGCGGGACCACAGATACGCAGTATTTT. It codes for CASSFPSGTTDTQYF.

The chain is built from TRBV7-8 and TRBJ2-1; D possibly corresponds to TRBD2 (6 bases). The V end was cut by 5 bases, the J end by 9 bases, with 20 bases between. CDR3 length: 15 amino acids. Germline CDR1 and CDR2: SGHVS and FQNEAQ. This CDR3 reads CASSIRLVRLGEQFF. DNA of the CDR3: TGTGCCAGCAGCATAAGACTAGTTAGACTGGGTGAGCAGTTCTTC.

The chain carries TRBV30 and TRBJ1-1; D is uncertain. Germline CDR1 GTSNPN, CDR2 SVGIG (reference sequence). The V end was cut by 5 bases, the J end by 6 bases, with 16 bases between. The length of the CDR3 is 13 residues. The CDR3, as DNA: TGTGCCTGGTCCCCTCAACGGGAAGCTGAAGCTTTCTTT. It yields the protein CAWSPQREAEAFF.

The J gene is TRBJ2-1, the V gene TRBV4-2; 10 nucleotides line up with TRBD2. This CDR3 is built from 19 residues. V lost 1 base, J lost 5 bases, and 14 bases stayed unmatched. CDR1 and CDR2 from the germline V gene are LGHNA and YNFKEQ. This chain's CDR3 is CASSQGEKREGRKNNEQFF. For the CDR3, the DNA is TGTGCCAGCAGCCAAGGCGAAAAGCGGGAGGGGCGTAAGAACAATGAGCAGTTCTTC.

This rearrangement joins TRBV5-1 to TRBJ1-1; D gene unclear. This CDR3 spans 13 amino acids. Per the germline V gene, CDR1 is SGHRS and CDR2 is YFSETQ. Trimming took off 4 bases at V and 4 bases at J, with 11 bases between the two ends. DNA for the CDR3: TGCGCCAGCAGCCCGGGTTGGAGCACTGAAGCTTTCTTT. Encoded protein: CASSPGWSTEAFF. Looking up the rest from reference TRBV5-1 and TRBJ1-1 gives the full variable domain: KAGVTQTPRYLIKTRGQQVTLSCSPISGHRSVSWYQQTPGQGLQFLFEYFSETQRNKGNFPGRFSGRQFSNSRSEMNVSTLELGDSALYLCASSPGWSTEAFFGQGTRLTVV.

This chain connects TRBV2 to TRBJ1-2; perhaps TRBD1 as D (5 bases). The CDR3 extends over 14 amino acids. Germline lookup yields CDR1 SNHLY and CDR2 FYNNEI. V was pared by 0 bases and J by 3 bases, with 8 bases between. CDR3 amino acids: CASSEARGHYGYTF. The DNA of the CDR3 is TGTGCCAGCAGTGAAGCGCGGGGCCACTATGGCTACACCTTC.

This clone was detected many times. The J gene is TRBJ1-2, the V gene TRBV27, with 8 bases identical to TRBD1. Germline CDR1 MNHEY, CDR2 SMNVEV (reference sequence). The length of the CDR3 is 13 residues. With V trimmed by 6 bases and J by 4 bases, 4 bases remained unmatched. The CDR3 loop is CASRDRAGYGYTF. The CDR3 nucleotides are TGTGCCAGCAGGGACAGGGCGGGCTATGGCTACACCTTC.

Here the CDR3 reads CATTGTRLDTQYF. Here the CDR3 DNA reads TGTGCCACCACAGGGACTAGGCTCGATACGCAGTATTTT. The rearrangement uses TRBV15 and TRBJ2-3; 8 bases align to TRBD2. The CDR3 totals 13 residues. J gave up 6 bases and V 7 bases, and 6 bases lay outside the gene matches. Germline V gene data show CDR1 as LNHNV and CDR2 as YYDKDF (reference sequence).

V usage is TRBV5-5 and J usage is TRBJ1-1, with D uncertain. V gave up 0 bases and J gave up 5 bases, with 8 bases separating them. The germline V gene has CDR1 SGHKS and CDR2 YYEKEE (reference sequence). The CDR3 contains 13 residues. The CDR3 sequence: CASSLVSRTEAFF. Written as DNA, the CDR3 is TGTGCCAGCAGCTTGGTTTCCAGGACTGAAGCTTTCTTT.

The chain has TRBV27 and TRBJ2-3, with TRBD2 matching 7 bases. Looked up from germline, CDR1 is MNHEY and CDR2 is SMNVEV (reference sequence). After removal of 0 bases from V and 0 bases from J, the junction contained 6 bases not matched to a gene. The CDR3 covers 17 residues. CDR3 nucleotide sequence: TGTGCCAGCAGTTTATCTACCAGCGGGGCTAGCACAGATACGCAGTATTTT. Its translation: CASSLSTSGASTDTQYF.

In nucleotides, the CDR3 is TGTGCCAGCAGCTTAGATCCTAGCGGGGTAAACACCGGGGAGCTGTTTTTT. Protein sequence: CASSLDPSGVNTGELFF. The V call is TRBV11-3, the J call TRBJ2-2, with 9 bases identical to TRBD2. This CDR3 is built from 17 residues. Per the germline V gene, CDR1 is SGHNT and CDR2 is YENEEA. The J segment lost 2 bases and the V segment lost 0 bases, leaving 4 bases of the junction unmatched.

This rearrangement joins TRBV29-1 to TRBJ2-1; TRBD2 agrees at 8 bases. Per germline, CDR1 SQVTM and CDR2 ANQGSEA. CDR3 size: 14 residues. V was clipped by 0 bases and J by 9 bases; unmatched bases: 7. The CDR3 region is CSVEDRASGFEQFF. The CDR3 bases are TGCAGCGTTGAAGATCGGGCTAGCGGGTTTGAGCAGTTCTTC.

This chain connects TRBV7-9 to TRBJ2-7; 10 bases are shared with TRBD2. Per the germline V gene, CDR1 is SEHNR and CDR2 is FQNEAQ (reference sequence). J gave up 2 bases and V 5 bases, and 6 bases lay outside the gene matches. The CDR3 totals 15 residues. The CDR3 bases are TGTGCCAGCAGCAATAGCGGGAGGATTCCCTACGAGCAGTACTTC. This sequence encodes CASSNSGRIPYEQYF.

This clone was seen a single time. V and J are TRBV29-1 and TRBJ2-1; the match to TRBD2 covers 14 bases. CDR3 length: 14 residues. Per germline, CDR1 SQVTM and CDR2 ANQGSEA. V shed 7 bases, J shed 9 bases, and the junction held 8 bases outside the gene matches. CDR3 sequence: CSGGTSGSLGEQFF. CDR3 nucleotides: TGCAGCGGGGGGACTAGCGGGAGCCTAGGTGAGCAGTTCTTC.

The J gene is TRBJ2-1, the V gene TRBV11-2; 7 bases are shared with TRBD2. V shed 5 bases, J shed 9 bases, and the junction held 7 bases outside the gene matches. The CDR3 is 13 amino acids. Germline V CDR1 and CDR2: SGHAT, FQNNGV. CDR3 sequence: CASSGGVGSEQFF. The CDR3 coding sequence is TGTGCCAGCAGCGGGGGGGTAGGGAGTGAGCAGTTCTTC.

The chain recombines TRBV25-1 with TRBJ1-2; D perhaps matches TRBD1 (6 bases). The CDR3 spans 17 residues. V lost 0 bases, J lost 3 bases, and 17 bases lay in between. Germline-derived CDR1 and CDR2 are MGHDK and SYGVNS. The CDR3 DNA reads TGTGCCAGCAGTGAATATATTTGGGCAGGGGCCTACTATGGCTACACCTTC. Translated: CASSEYIWAGAYYGYTF.

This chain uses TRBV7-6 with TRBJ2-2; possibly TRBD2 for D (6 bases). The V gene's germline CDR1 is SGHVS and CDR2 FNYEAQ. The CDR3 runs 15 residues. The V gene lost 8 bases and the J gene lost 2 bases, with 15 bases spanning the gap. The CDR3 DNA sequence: TGTGCCAGCGCCCCGGGACTCACTAACACCGGGGAGCTGTTTTTT. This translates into CASAPGLTNTGELFF.

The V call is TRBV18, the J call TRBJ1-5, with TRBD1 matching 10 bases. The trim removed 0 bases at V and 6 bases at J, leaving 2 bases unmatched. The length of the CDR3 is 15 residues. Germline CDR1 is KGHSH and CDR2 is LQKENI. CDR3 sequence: CASSPPGQGIQPQHF. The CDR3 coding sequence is TGTGCCAGCTCACCACCGGGACAGGGGATTCAGCCCCAGCATTTT.

CDR3 sequence reads: CTSRKSRAGVFHQETQYF. CDR3 nucleotide sequence: TGCACCAGCCGCAAGTCGCGAGCGGGAGTCTTCCACCAAGAGACCCAGTACTTC. The rearrangement uses TRBV1 and TRBJ2-5; the listed D gene, TRBD2, was not tested against the DNA. TRBV1 is shown as a pseudogene. The CDR3 has 18 residues.